This TCR beta chain was documented in a study of T-cell memory formation after mild COVID-19. TCRdb reanalysed the 5' RACE reads using MiXCR and keeps one entry per CDR3 protein. This sample has approximately 210,000 distinct CDR3 sequences, with around 17% found just once. The CDR3 length is 15 residues. Trimming removed 6 bases from V and 0 bases from J, with 14 bases in between. V and J are TRBV12-3 or TRBV12-4 and TRBJ1-1; tentative D call: TRBD1 (5 bases). The sequencing input was PBMCs or a T cell subset sorted from them (not recorded which). The sequence was collected from an adult woman who had mild COVID-19 (a few samples of this study predate the infection). Cell type and time point are not known. The CDR3 region has the DNA TGTGCCAGCAGGGACCCCGGGACGATGAACACTGAAGCTTTCTTT. Protein sequence: CASRDPGTMNTEAFF.